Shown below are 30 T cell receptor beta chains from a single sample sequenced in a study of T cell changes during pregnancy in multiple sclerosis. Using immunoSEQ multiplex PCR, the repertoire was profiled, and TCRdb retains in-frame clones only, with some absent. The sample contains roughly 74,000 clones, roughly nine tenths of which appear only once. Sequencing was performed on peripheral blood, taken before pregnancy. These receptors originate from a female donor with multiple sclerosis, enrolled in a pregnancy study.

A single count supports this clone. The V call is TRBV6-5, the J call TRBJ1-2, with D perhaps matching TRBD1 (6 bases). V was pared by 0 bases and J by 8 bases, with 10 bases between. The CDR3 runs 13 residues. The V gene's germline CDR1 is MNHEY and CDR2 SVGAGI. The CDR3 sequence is CASSYSNRDGYTF. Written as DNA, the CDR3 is TGTGCCAGCAGTTACTCAAACAGGGACGGCTACACCTTC.

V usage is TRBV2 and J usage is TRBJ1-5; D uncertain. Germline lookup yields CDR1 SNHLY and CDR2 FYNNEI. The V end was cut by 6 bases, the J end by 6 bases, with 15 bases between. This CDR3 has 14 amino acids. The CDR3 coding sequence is TGTGCCAGCAGCGCTTGGAGGGATCCTCAGCCCCAGCATTTT. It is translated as CASSAWRDPQPQHF.

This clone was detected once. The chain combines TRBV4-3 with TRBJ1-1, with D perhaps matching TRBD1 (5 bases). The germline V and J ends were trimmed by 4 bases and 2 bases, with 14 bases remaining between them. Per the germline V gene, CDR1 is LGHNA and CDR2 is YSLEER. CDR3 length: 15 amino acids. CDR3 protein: CASSRYDQGNTEAFF. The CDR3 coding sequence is TGCGCCAGCAGCCGATACGACCAGGGCAACACTGAAGCTTTCTTT.

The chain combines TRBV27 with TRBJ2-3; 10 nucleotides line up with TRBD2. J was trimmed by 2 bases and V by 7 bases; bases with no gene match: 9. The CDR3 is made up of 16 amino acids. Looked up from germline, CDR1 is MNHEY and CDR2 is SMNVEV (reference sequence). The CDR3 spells CASKHSGRSFTDTQYF. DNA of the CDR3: TGTGCCAGCAAGCATAGCGGGAGGTCGTTCACAGATACGCAGTATTTT.

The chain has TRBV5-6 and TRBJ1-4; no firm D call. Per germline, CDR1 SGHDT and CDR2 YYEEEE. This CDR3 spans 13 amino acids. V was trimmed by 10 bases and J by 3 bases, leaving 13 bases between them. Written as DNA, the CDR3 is TGTGCCGGAGTGCGCATAGCTAATGAAAAACTGTTTTTT. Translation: CAGVRIANEKLFF.

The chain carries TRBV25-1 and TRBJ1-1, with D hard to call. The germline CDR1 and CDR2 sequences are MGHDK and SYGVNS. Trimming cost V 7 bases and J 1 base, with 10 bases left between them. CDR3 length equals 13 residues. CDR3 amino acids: CASTPGWNTEAFF. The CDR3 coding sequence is TGTGCCAGCACCCCCGGGTGGAACACTGAAGCTTTCTTT. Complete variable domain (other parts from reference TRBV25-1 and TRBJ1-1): EADIYQTPRYLVIGTGKKITLECSQTMGHDKMYWYQQDPGMELHLIHYSYGVNSTEKGDLSSESTVSRIRTEHFPLTLESARPSHTSQYLCASTPGWNTEAFFGQGTRLTVV.

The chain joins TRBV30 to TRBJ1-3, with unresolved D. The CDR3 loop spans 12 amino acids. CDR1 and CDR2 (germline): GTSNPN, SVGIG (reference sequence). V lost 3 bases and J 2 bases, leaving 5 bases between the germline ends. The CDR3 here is CAWRGAGNTIYF. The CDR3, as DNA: TGTGCCTGGAGGGGAGCTGGAAACACCATATATTTT.

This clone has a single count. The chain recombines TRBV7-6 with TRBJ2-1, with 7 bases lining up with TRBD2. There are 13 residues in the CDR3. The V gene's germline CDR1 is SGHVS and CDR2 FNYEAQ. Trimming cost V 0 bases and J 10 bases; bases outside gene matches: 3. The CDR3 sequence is CASSLAPLAEQFF. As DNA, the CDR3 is TGTGCCAGCAGCTTAGCGCCACTAGCGGAGCAGTTCTTC.

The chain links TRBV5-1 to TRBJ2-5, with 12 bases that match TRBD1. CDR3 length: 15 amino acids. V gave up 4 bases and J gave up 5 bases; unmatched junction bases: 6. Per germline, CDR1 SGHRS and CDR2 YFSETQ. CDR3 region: CASSRGQGARETQYF. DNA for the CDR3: TGCGCCAGCAGCCGGGGACAGGGGGCTAGGGAGACCCAGTACTTC.

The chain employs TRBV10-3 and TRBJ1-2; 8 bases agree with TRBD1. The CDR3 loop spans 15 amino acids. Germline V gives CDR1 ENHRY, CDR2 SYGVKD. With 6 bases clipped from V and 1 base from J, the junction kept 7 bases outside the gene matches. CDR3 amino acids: CAIRTRDRSNYGYTF. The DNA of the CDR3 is TGTGCCATCAGAACACGGGACAGGAGTAACTATGGCTACACCTTC.

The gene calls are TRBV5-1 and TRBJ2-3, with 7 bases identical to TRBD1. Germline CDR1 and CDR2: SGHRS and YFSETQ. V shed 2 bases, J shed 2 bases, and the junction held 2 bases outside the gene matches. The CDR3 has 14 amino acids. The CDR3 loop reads CASSLGTDTDTQYF. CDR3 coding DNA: TGCGCCAGCAGCTTAGGGACAGACACAGATACGCAGTATTTT.

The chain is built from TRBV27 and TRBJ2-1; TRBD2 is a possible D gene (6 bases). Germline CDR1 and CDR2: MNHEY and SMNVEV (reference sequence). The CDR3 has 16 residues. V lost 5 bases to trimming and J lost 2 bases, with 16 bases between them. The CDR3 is CASSPSGLYTYNEQFF. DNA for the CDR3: TGTGCCAGCAGTCCGTCGGGACTTTATACCTACAATGAGCAGTTCTTC.

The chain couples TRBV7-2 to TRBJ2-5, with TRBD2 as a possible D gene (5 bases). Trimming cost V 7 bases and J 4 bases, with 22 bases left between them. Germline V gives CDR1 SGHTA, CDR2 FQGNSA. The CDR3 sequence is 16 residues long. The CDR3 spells CASTLYGVRTGETQYF. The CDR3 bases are TGTGCCAGCACCCTTTACGGGGTTAGAACGGGAGAGACCCAGTACTTC.

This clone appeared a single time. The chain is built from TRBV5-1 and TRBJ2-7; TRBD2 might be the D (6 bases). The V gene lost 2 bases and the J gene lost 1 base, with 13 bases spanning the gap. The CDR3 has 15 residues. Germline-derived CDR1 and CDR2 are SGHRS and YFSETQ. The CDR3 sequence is CASSFDYRGSYEQYF. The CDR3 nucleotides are TGCGCCAGCAGCTTCGACTACCGGGGGTCCTACGAGCAGTACTTC.

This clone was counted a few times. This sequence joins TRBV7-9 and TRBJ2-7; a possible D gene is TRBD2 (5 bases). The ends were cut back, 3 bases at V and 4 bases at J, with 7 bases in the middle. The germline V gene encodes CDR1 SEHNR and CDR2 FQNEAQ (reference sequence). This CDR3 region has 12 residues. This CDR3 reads CASSLEVYEQYF. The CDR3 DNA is TGTGCCAGCAGCTTGGAGGTATACGAGCAGTACTTC.

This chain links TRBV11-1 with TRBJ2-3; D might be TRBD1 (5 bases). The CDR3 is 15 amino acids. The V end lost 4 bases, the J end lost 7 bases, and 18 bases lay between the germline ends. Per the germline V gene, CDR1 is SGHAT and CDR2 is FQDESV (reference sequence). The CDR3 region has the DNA TGTGCCAGCAGCTCCTTCGGGCAGGGCACGCATACGCAGTATTTT. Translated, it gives CASSSFGQGTHTQYF.

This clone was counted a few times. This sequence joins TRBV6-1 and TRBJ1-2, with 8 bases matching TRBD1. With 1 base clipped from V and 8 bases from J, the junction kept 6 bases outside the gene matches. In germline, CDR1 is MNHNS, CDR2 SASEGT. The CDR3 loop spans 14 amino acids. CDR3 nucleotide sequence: TGTGCCAGCAGTGAAGTCGGCAGGGGGCGCGGCTACACCTTC. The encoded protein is CASSEVGRGRGYTF.

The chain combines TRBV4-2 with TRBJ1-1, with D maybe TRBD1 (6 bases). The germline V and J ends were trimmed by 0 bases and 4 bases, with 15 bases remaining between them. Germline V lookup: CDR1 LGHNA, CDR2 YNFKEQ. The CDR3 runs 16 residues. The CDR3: CASSQDLTGKGTEAFF. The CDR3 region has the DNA TGTGCCAGCAGCCAAGATCTGACAGGAAAGGGCACTGAAGCTTTCTTT.

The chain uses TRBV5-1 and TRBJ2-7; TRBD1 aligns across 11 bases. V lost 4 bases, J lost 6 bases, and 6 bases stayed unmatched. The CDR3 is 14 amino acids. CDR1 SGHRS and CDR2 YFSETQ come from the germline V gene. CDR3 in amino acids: CASSDTGTGGEQYF. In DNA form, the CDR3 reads TGCGCCAGCAGCGATACCGGGACAGGGGGCGAGCAGTACTTC.

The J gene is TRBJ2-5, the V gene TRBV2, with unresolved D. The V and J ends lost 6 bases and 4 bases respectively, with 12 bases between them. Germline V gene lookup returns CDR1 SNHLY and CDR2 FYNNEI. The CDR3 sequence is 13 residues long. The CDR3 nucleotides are TGTGCCAGCAGGACGGCCTGGAGAGAGACCCAGTACTTC. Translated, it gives CASRTAWRETQYF.

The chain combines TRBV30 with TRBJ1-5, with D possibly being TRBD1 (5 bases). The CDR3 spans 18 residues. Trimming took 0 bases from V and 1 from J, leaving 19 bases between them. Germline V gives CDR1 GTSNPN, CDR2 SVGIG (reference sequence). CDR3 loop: CAWSVRSYRQMSNQPQHF. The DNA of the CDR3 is TGTGCCTGGAGTGTACGATCTTATAGACAGATGAGCAATCAGCCCCAGCATTTT. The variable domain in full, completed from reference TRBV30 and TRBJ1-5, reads SQTIHQWPATLVQPVGSPLSLECTVEGTSNPNLYWYRQAAGRGLQLLFYSVGIGQISSEVPQNLSASRPQDRQFILSSKKLLLSDSGFYLCAWSVRSYRQMSNQPQHFGDGTRLSIL.

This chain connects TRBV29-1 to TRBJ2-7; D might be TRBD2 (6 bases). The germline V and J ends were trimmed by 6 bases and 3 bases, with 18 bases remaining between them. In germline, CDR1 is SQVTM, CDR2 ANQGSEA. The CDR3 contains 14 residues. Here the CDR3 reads CSVRLGVGGYEQYF. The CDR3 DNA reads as TGCAGCGTGCGCCTGGGGGTCGGGGGCTACGAGCAGTACTTC.

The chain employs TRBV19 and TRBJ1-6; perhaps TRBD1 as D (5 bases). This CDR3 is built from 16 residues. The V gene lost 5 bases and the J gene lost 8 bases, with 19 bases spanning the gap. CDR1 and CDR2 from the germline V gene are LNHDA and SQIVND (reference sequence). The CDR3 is CASSPHQGTVDSPLHF. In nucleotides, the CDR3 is TGTGCCAGTAGTCCACACCAGGGAACCGTTGATTCACCCCTCCACTTT.

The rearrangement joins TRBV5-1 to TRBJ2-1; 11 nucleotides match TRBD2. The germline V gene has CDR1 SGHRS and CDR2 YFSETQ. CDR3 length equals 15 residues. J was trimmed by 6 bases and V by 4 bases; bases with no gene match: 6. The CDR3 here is CASSVLAGDANEQFF. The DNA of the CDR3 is TGCGCCAGCAGCGTACTAGCGGGAGACGCCAATGAGCAGTTCTTC.

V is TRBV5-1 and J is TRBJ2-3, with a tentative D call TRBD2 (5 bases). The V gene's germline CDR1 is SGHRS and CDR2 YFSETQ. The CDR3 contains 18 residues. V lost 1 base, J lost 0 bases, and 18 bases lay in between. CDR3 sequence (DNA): TGCGCCAGCAGCTTGATTCCCGCCGACTATGGGAGCACAGATACGCAGTATTTT. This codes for CASSLIPADYGSTDTQYF. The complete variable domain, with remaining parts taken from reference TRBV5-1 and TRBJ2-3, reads KAGVTQTPRYLIKTRGQQVTLSCSPISGHRSVSWYQQTPGQGLQFLFEYFSETQRNKGNFPGRFSGRQFSNSRSEMNVSTLELGDSALYLCASSLIPADYGSTDTQYFGPGTRLTVL.

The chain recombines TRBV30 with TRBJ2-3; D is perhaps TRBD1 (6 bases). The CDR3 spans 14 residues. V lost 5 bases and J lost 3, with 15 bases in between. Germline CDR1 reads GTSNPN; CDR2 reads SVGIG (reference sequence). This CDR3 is CAWGTRRGTDTQYF. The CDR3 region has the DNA TGTGCCTGGGGGACAAGAAGGGGTACAGATACGCAGTATTTT.

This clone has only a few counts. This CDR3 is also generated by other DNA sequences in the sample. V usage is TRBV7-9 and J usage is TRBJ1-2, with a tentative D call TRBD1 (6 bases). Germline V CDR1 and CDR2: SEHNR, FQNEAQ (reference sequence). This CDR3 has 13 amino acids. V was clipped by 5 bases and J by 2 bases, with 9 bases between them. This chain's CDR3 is CASSLGTNYGYTF. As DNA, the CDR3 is TGTGCCAGCAGCCTCGGGACAAACTATGGCTACACCTTC. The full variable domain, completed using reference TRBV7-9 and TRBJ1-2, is DTGVSQNPRHKITKRGQNVTFRCDPISEHNRLYWYRQTLGQGPEFLTYFQNEAQLEKSRLLSDRFSAERPKGSFSTLEIQRTEQGDSAMYLCASSLGTNYGYTFGSGTRLTVV.

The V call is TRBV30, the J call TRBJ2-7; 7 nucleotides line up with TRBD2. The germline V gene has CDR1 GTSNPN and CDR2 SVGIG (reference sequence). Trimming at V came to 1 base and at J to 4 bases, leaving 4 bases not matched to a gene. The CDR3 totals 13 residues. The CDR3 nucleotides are TGTGCCTGGAGTGCCGGGACTAATTACGAGCAGTACTTC. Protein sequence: CAWSAGTNYEQYF.

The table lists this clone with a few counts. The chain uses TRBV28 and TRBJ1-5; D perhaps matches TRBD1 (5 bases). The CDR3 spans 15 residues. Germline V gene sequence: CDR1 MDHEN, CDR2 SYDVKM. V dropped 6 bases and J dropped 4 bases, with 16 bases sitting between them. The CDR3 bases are TGTGCCAGCAGGGAGGGGTCAGGTCCAAATCAGCCCCAGCATTTT. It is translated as CASREGSGPNQPQHF.

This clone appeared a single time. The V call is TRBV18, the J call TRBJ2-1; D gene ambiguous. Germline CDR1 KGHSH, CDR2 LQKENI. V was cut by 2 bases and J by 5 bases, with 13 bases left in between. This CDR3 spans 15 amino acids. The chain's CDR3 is CASSPGSGGNNEQFF. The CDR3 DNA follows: TGTGCCAGCTCACCAGGTTCGGGTGGTAACAATGAGCAGTTCTTC.